This T cell receptor (beta chain) came from a study of Ad26.COV2.S vaccination and SARS-CoV-2 variants. Study context: Among those in the COV1001 Ad26.COV2.S trial arm was the donor. Ad26.COV2.S was injected intramuscularly once or twice, 56 days apart. Broader study findings: Breadth and depth estimates from TCRs may understate total T cell responses.

A word on this clone: Its specificity is unknown.

CDR1 is MDHEN and CDR2 is SYDVKM in the germline V gene. The CDR3 length is 13 residues. The V end lost 8 bases, the J end lost 2 bases, and 12 bases lay between the germline ends. As to treatment: some 20 received Ad26.COV2.S at low or high dose, single or two shots; 5 received placebo; per-sample allocation not given. Vaccine and placebo recipients were sampled on day 63 after the first injection. In Boston, an adult donor aged 18-55 years took part. Profiled with immunoSEQ multiplex PCR; TCRdb holds only in-frame clones, not every one. Here the sample spans some 320,000 clones, 85% being singletons.

Sequenced here: peripheral blood, sampled in a trial of Ad26.COV2.S vaccine versus placebo. The sequence was collected from a person aged 18-65 years who received the Ad26.COV2.S COVID-19 vaccine or a placebo. V is TRBV28 and J is TRBJ1-1; no reliable D call. The CDR3 nucleotides read TGTGCCAGCCGGAGGGTTTTAAACACTGAAGCTTTCTTT. Translated, it gives CASRRVLNTEAFF.